Given below is one T cell receptor beta chain in context. The target antigen is unknown. These data originate in a study of OX40 agonist ivuxolimab in advanced cancers. Study-level information: Patients achieving partial responses numbered three: one hepatocellular carcinoma case and two cutaneous melanoma cases. General study points: Among the least clonally expanded were partial responders at 0.1-3.0 mg/kg.

Sequencing was performed with immunoSEQ multiplex PCR; in TCRdb, only in-frame clones are kept and a portion is missing. Among about 62,000 clones, 81% were seen once, and the ten largest hold around 1%. There are 14 residues in the CDR3. Germline V gives CDR1 MNHNS, CDR2 SASEGT. The ends were cut back, 4 bases at V and 6 bases at J, with 16 bases in the middle. This receptor was identified in an adult with an advanced solid tumor such as melanoma, head and neck, liver or kidney cancer. Sequencing was performed on CD4+ or CD8+ T cells sorted from blood, taken in a trial of the OX40 agonist ivuxolimab. The chain links TRBV6-1 to TRBJ2-7, with D perhaps matching TRBD1 or TRBD2 (7 bases each). CDR3 DNA sequence: TGTGCCAGCAGTGTAAAGTCAGGGGGGGGCGAGCAGTACTTC. Its translation: CASSVKSGGGEQYF.